This entry lists 4 T cell receptor beta chains sequenced from one sample in a study of OX40 agonist ivuxolimab in advanced cancers. This table comes from immunoSEQ multiplex PCR, and its TCRdb copy is limited to in-frame clones, with some not included. The sample records roughly 70,000 clones, about 85% being singletons. This material consisted of CD4+ or CD8+ T cells sorted from blood, taken in a trial of the OX40 agonist ivuxolimab. These TCRs come from an adult with an advanced solid tumor such as melanoma, head and neck, liver or kidney cancer.

The chain is built from TRBV7-6 and TRBJ2-7, with D hard to call. The CDR3 has 17 residues. From germline, CDR1 is SGHVS and CDR2 FNYEAQ. The V gene lost 5 bases and the J gene lost 0 bases, with 20 bases spanning the gap. CDR3 loop: CASSLTPPASGSYEQYF. The CDR3 bases are TGTGCCAGCAGCCTAACCCCCCCAGCCTCGGGCTCCTACGAGCAGTACTTC.

CDR3 coding DNA: TGTGCCAGCAGCTTGGCGGGACTAGCGGGAGAGCAGTTCTTC. This translates into CASSLAGLAGEQFF. The V call is TRBV5-4, the J call TRBJ2-1; the match to TRBD2 covers 13 bases. The V segment lost 0 bases and the J segment 10 bases; nucleotides outside the gene matches: 1. This CDR3 has 14 residues. CDR1 is SGHNT and CDR2 is YYREEE in the germline V gene (reference sequence).

The gene calls are TRBV15 and TRBJ2-7; D is perhaps TRBD1 or TRBD2 (5 bases each). CDR3 length equals 16 residues. V dropped 1 base and J dropped 2 bases, with 15 bases sitting between them. The germline gives CDR1 LNHNV, CDR2 YYDKDF (reference sequence). The CDR3, as DNA: TGTGCCACCAGCAGAGCGGTGGGGGTCGTCACCTACGAGCAGTACTTC. Translated: CATSRAVGVVTYEQYF.

The V and J genes are TRBV6-5 and TRBJ2-1; D may be TRBD1 or TRBD2 (5 bases each). V was shortened by 0 bases and J by 16 bases, with 16 bases between the two germline ends. The CDR3 length is 13 residues. CDR1 is MNHEY, CDR2 SVGAGI, per germline. CDR3 nucleotide sequence: TGTGCCAGCAGTTACTCGAAAGGGACCCCCCAATTCTTC. Translating it yields CASSYSKGTPQFF.